Presented here are 26 T cell receptor beta chains from one specimen sequenced in a study of human CD8 memory T cell subsets. The TCR beta sequencing libraries came from UMI-labeled 5' RACE. TCRdb reprocessed the 5' RACE reads, keeping one entry per CDR3 protein, no DNA. The specimen's table records some 10,000 distinct CDR3 sequences. Sequencing was performed on CD8+ stem-like memory T cells (TSCM and TCM) sorted from PBMCs. As for subset: stem-like memory CD8 T cells (TSTEM), CCR7+ PD-1- TIGIT-. The receptors derive from a human donor in good health.

The chain carries TRBV4-2 and TRBJ2-7; the TCRdb call, TRBD1, lacks DNA for checking. CDR3 size: 13 residues. Germline assignment: CDR1 LGHNA and CDR2 YNFKEQ. The CDR3 loop is CASSQARGYEQYF.

This sequence joins TRBV6-2 or TRBV6-3 and TRBJ2-7; the TCRdb D gene call, TRBD1, has no DNA to confirm it. The CDR3 loop spans 14 amino acids. Germline V gene sequence: CDR1 MNHEY, CDR2 SVGEGT. The CDR3 sequence is CASSYEQGSYEQYF.

This chain uses TRBV29-1 with TRBJ1-1. Germline CDR1 reads SQVTM; CDR2 reads ANQGSEA. CDR3 length: 12 amino acids. CDR3 amino acids: CSVPLGPTEAFF.

This clonotype is identified as medium-sized from frequency. The chain carries TRBV15 and TRBJ1-1. This CDR3 contains 13 residues. Germline lookup yields CDR1 LNHNV and CDR2 YYDKDF (reference sequence). CDR3 loop: CATYRLGNTEAFF.

V and J are TRBV10-2 and TRBJ1-6. The CDR3 is 13 residues long. Germline V gene data show CDR1 as WSHSY and CDR2 as SAAADI. The CDR3 is CASSEGGFSPLHF.

V is TRBV12-3 or TRBV12-4 and J is TRBJ2-7; TCRdb indicates TRBD1, and absent DNA this call remains unverified. The CDR3 runs to 17 residues. This CDR3 is CASMGPGGAGGPYEQYF.

CDR3 in amino acids: CASSLDRDQETQYF. The V and J genes are TRBV6-6 and TRBJ2-5; TCRdb's D call of TRBD1 is untestable without DNA. CDR3 length: 14 residues. Germline V gene sequence: CDR1 MNHNY, CDR2 SVGAGI (reference sequence).

The CDR3 reads CASSDGAVGPDTQYF. The chain uses TRBV6-4 and TRBJ2-3; the TCRdb D gene call, TRBD2, has no DNA to confirm it. CDR1 and CDR2 (germline): MRHNA, SNTAGT. The length of the CDR3 is 15 residues.

This chain joins TRBV5-1 and TRBJ1-2. The CDR3 is 16 amino acids. From germline, CDR1 is SGHRS and CDR2 YFSETQ. The CDR3 spells CASSLGQAASNYGYTF. The complete variable domain, with remaining parts taken from reference TRBV5-1 and TRBJ1-2, reads KAGVTQTPRYLIKTRGQQVTLSCSPISGHRSVSWYQQTPGQGLQFLFEYFSETQRNKGNFPGRFSGRQFSNSRSEMNVSTLELGDSALYLCASSLGQAASNYGYTFGSGTRLTVV.

The gene calls are TRBV11-1 and TRBJ1-1. Germline loops: CDR1 SGHAT, CDR2 FQDESV (reference sequence). The CDR3 extends over 11 amino acids. The CDR3 spells CASSLGSEAFF. Variable domain in full (rest from reference TRBV11-1 and TRBJ1-1): EAEVAQSPRYKITEKSQAVAFWCDPISGHATLYWYRQILGQGPELLVQFQDESVVDDSQLPKDRFSAERLKGVDSTLKIQPAELGDSAMYLCASSLGSEAFFGQGTRLTVV.

The chain employs TRBV5-1 and TRBJ2-7; the D call from TCRdb, TRBD1, cannot be confirmed without DNA. Germline V lookup: CDR1 SGHRS, CDR2 YFSETQ. This CDR3 spans 16 amino acids. This CDR3 is CASSPPQGSESYEQYF.

V and J are TRBV29-1 and TRBJ2-2; without DNA, the TCRdb call of TRBD1 cannot be checked. The CDR3 is 14 residues long. Germline V lookup: CDR1 SQVTM, CDR2 ANQGSEA. CDR3 in amino acids: CSVEPWQNTGELFF.

V and J are TRBV7-2 and TRBJ2-5; the D gene TCRdb calls, TRBD1, cannot be checked with no DNA. The CDR3 runs 15 residues. The germline V gene has CDR1 SGHTA and CDR2 FQGNSA. Here the CDR3 reads CASSSGTASKETQYF.

This sequence joins TRBV4-3 and TRBJ2-1. Germline CDR1 and CDR2: LGHNA and YSLEER. The CDR3 is made up of 15 amino acids. The chain's CDR3 is CASSQGLAPYNEQFF.

The chain joins TRBV7-2 to TRBJ2-1; as DNA is missing, the TRBD1 call by TCRdb cannot be tested. Germline lookup yields CDR1 SGHTA and CDR2 FQGNSA. The CDR3 totals 13 residues. CDR3 sequence reads: CASSVGTGNEQFF.

The chain is built from TRBV28 and TRBJ1-1; TCRdb lists TRBD1, though no DNA is available to test this call. The germline CDR1 and CDR2 sequences are MDHEN and SYDVKM. The CDR3 length is 13 residues. CDR3 residues: CASSPPLNTEAFF.

This clonotype is medium-sized by frequency. The V gene is TRBV29-1, the J gene TRBJ1-6; lacking DNA, the TRBD1 call made by TCRdb goes unchecked. Germline V CDR1 and CDR2: SQVTM, ANQGSEA. The CDR3 totals 13 residues. The CDR3 reads CSVGDREHSPLHF.

CDR3 protein: CASQTGQQNEKLFF. The chain is built from TRBV7-9 and TRBJ1-4; the D call from TCRdb, TRBD1, cannot be confirmed without DNA. The CDR3 covers 14 residues. Germline V gene sequence: CDR1 SEHNR, CDR2 FQNEAQ (reference sequence).

The V and J genes are TRBV7-3 and TRBJ2-1; the TCRdb D gene call, TRBD2, has no DNA to confirm it. CDR1 is SGHTA, CDR2 FQGTGA, per germline. This CDR3 has 13 amino acids. The CDR3 protein is CASSTTRYNEQFF.

The rearrangement uses TRBV29-1 and TRBJ1-4; TCRdb picks TRBD1, but there is no DNA to check that call. Per germline, CDR1 SQVTM and CDR2 ANQGSEA. The CDR3 extends over 14 amino acids. The CDR3 region is CSVAPGEANEKLFF.

The chain is built from TRBV19 and TRBJ2-2; TCRdb calls TRBD2, which cannot be checked without DNA. CDR3 length equals 15 residues. Per germline, CDR1 LNHDA and CDR2 SQIVND (reference sequence). The CDR3 region is CASSILLAGAGELFF.

This chain joins TRBV7-6 and TRBJ2-1; TCRdb names TRBD2, which stays unverified in the absence of DNA. This CDR3 has 18 amino acids. CDR1 is SGHVS, CDR2 FNYEAQ, per germline. The CDR3 reads CASSSGLAGGSSYNEQFF.

This sequence joins TRBV6-2 or TRBV6-3 and TRBJ2-7. Germline CDR1 is MNHEY and CDR2 is SVGEGT. The CDR3 loop spans 16 amino acids. CDR3 residues: CASSYSIGGRFYEQYF.

The rearrangement links TRBV4-1 to TRBJ2-1; TCRdb's D call, TRBD2, is unchecked because there is no DNA. Germline loops: CDR1 MGHRA, CDR2 YSYEKL. This CDR3 spans 16 amino acids. Here the CDR3 reads CASSQGVGTSDNEQFF.

CDR3 sequence reads: CASSSGRAYEQYF. This chain connects TRBV7-2 to TRBJ2-7. CDR1 and CDR2 (germline): SGHTA, FQGNSA. The CDR3 runs 13 residues.

The chain links TRBV29-1 to TRBJ2-7; TCRdb's D call, TRBD1, is unchecked because there is no DNA. From germline, CDR1 is SQVTM and CDR2 ANQGSEA. This CDR3 spans 13 amino acids. CDR3 residues: CSVVRDSLREQYF.